This T cell receptor beta chain was documented in a study of CD8+CD57+ T cells in acquired aplastic anemia. Study at large: Sorted CD4+ and CD8+ cells gave a mean 3.2 ug DNA, range about 0.19 to 27.4 ug. Study findings and constraints: Patients and controls were found to share about 31 CD8+ CDR3 sequences. Researchers reported that CD8+ Simpson's diversity was not significantly different in patients versus controls.

It was patients with CD8+CD57+ cell expansion by flow cytometry who were chosen for sequencing. Each patient gave a blood sample that was collected before any therapy had been received. On this clonotype itself: Antigen: not known.

The study profiled TCR beta VDJ and CDR3 using genomic DNA as template. A single record per CDR3 protein comes from TCRdb applying MiXCR to the reads. The sample lists 150,000 to 200,000 distinct CDR3 sequences; around 48% were seen once. The sample comprised sorted CD4+, CD8+, or CD8+CD57+ T cells (not recorded which) from PBMCs. The clonotype comes from a human donor with aplastic anemia.

CDR3 region: CASSHRFTGELFF. The CDR3 nucleotides read TGTGCCAGCAGTCACAGATTCACCGGGGAGCTGTTTTTT. This chain links TRBV25-1 with TRBJ2-2; D is undetermined. The CDR3 length is 13 residues. Trimming pared 5 bases from V and 4 bases from J, leaving 8 bases between. Germline V lookup: CDR1 MGHDK, CDR2 SYGVNS. The entire variable domain, with the rest obtained from reference TRBV25-1 and TRBJ2-2, is as follows: EADIYQTPRYLVIGTGKKITLECSQTMGHDKMYWYQQDPGMELHLIHYSYGVNSTEKGDLSSESTVSRIRTEHFPLTLESARPSHTSQYLCASSHRFTGELFFGEGSRLTVL.